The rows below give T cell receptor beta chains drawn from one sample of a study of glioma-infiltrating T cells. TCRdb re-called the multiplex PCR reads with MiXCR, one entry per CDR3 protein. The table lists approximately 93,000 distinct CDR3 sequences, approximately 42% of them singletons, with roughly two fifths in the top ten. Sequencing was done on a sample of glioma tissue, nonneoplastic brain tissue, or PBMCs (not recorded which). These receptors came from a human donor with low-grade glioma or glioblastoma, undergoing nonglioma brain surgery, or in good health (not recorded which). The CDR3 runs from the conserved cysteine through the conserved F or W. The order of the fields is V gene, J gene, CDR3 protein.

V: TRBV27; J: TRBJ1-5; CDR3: CASSWGKAQPQHF
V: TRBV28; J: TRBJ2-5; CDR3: CASSYRTGDETQYF
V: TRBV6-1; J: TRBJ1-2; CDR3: CASSARTGMGYTF
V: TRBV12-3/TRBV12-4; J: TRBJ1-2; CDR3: CASCSPTGGYGYTF
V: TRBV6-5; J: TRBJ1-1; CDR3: CASSLSKTANTEAFF
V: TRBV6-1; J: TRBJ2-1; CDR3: CASSDEGYEQFF
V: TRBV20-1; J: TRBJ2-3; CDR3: CSARDGTDTQYF
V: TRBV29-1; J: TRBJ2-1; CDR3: CSVLSRVKSSYNEQFF
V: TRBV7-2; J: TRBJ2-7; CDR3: CASSRRSGPYEQYF
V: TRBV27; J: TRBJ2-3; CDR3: CASDYGTDTQYF
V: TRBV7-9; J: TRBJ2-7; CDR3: CASSLFLAGGPNEQYF
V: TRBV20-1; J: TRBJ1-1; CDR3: CSAHDPRGSIMNTEAFF
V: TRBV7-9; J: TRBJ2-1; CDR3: CASSRRGRYNEQFF
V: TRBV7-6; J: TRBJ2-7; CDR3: CASSLRQGHEQYF
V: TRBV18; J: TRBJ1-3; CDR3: CASSPPTDSGNTIYF
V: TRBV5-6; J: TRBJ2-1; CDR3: CASEDSSYNEQFF
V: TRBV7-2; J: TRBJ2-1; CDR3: CASSPLSGGTTGGEQFF
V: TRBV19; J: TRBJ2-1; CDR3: CASSIRLAGLNNEQFF
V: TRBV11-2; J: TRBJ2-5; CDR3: CASSPWPQGRQETQYF
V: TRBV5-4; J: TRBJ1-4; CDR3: CASSNTGLDEKLFF
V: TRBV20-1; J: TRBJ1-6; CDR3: CSAEQEYNSPLHF
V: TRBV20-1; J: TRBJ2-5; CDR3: CSATRLSFGPWETQYF
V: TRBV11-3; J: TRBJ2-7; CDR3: CASRGSGPYEQYF
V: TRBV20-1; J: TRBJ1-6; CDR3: CSDHATTDEDNSPLHF
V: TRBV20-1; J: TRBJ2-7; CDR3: CSAQNELYEQYF
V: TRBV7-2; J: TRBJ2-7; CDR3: CASSPGLTSYEQYF
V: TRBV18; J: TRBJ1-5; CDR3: CASSDSNNQPQHF
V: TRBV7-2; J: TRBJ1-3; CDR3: CASTNSGNTIYF
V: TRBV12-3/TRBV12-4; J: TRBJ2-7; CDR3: CASSLAIGEQYF
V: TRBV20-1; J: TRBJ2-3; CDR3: CSPRGVAGGPDTQYF
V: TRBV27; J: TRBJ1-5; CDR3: CASSARGPADIQPQHF
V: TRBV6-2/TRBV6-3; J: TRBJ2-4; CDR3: CASSYSNRLGRVDIQYF
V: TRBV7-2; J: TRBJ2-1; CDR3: CASSLDGYLSYNEQFF
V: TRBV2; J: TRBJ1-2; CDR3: CASSGGSGNYGYTF
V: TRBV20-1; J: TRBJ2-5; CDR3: CSARAVKETQYF